This T cell receptor (beta chain) was captured in a study of shared clonotypes between healthy human individuals. Turning to the study itself: Donor ages ranged 18 to 49 years: a couple of women, a few men.

The CDR3 has 18 residues. V lost 1 base, J lost 3 bases, and 22 bases lay in between. From germline, CDR1 is MGHRA and CDR2 YSYEKL. The authors ran the assay at deep level. Using immunoSEQ multiplex PCR, the repertoire was profiled, and TCRdb retains in-frame clones only, with some absent. This table has some 2,400,000 clones, under 97% appearing once. The sequencing sample was made of naive CD4+ T cells sorted from blood. Regarding subset: CD45RA+ positively selected. This TCR derives from a man aged 18 to 30 in good health. J is TRBJ2-7 and V is TRBV4-1; either TRBD1 or TRBD2 may fit D (5 bases each). CDR3 sequence (DNA): TGCGCCAGCAGCCAAGCCCCGGGCGCCTGGGGGAAAAACTACGAGCAGTACTTC. Amino acid sequence: CASSQAPGAWGKNYEQYF.